This TCR beta chain originates from a study of blood T cell repertoires in COVID-19. Study information: Acute and convalescent COVID-19 samples came from the United States, Italy and Spain. T cells, B-cell-depleted T cells, or PBMCs provided the cDNA or gDNA that served as material.

The CDR3 is 13 amino acids. Germline assignment: CDR1 SGHNT and CDR2 YYREEE (reference sequence). Trimming shortened V by 0 bases and J by 5 bases, and 8 bases separated the two germline ends. In the source study's methods: Scientists estimated how many nucleated cells there were by amplifying reference gene primers. Data came from immunoSEQ multiplex PCR; TCRdb stores just in-frame clones and leaves some out. From that table come the V and J calls and clone size; the DNA was used to work out D and trimming. The sample has 55,000 to 65,000 clones, roughly 80% seen once; the top ten hold around 3.5%. V and J are TRBV5-4 and TRBJ2-5; D gene unclear. The sequencing sample was made of peripheral blood. This sequence was found in a man aged 60-69 years with acute or convalescent COVID-19. The CDR3 DNA is TGTGCCAGCAGCTTGGAAAGCACGGAGACCCAGTACTTC. Translating gives CASSLESTETQYF.